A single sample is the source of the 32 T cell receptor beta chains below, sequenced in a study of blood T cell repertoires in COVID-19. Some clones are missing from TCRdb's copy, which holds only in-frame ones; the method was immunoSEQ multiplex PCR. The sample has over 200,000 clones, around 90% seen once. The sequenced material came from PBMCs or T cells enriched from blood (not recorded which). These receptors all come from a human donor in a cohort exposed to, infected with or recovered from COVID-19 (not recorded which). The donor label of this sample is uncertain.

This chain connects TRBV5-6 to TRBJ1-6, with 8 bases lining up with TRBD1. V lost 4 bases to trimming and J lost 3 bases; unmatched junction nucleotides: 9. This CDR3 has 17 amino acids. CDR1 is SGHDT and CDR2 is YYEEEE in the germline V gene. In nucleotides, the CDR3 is TGTGCCAGCAGCGCCGCGGGACAGGACAGCTATAATTCACCCCTCCACTTT. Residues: CASSAAGQDSYNSPLHF. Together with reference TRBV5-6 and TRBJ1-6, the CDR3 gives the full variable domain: DAGVTQSPTHLIKTRGQQVTLRCSPKSGHDTVSWYQQALGQGPQFIFQYYEEEERQRGNFPDRFSGHQFPNYSSELNVNALLLGDSALYLCASSAAGQDSYNSPLHFGNGTRLTVT.

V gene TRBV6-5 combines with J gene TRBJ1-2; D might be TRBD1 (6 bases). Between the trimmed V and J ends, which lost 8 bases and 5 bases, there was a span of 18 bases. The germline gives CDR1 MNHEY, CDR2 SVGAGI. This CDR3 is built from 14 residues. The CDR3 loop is CASWTAGVEYGYTF. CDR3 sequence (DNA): TGTGCCAGCTGGACAGCTGGAGTTGAATATGGCTACACCTTC.

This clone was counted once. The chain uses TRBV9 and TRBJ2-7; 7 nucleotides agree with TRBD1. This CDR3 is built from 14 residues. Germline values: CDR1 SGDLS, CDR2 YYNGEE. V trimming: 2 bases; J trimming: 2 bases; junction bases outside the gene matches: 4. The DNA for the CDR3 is TGTGCCAGCAGCGTCGGGACAGAGACCTACGAGCAGTACTTC. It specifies CASSVGTETYEQYF. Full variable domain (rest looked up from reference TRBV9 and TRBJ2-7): DSGVTQTPKHLITATGQRVTLRCSPRSGDLSVYWYQQSLDQGLQFLIQYYNGEERAKGNILERFSAQQFPDLHSELNLSSLELGDSALYFCASSVGTETYEQYFGPGTRLTVT.

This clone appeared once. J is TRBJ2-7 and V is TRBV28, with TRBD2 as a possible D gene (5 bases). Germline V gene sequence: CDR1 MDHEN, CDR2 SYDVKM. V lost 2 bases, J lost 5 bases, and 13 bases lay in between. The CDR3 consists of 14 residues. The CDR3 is CASSLGPGSNEQYF. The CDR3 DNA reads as TGTGCCAGCAGTTTAGGGCCGGGGAGCAACGAGCAGTACTTC.

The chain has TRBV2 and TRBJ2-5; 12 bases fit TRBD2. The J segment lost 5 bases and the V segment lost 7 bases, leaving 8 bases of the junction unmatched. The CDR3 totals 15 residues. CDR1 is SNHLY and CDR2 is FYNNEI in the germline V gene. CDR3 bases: TGTGCCAGCAAGGCTAGCGGGGGGGCATGGGAGACCCAGTACTTC. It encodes CASKASGGAWETQYF.

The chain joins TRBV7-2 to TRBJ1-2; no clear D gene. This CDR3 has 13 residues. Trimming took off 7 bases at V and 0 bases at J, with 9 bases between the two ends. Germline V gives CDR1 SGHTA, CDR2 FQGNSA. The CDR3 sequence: CASTPGPNYGYTF. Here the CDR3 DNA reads TGTGCCAGCACCCCAGGCCCTAACTATGGCTACACCTTC.

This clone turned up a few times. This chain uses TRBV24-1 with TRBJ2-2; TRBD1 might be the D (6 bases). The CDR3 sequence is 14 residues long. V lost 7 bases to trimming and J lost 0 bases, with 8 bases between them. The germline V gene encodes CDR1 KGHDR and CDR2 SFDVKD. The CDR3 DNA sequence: TGTGCCACCAGGGCAGGGGCGAACACCGGGGAGCTGTTTTTT. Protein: CATRAGANTGELFF.

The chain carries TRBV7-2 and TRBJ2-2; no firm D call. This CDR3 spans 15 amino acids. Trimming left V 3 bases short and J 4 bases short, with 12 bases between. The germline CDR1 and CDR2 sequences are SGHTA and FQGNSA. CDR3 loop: CASSFDGRGTGELFF. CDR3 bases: TGTGCCAGCAGCTTCGACGGCCGAGGCACCGGGGAGCTGTTTTTT.

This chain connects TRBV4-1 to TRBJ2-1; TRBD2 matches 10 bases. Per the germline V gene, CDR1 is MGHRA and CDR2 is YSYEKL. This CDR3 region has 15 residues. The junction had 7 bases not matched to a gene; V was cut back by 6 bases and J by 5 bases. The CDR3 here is CASRIAGGTDNEQFF. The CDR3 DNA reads TGCGCCAGCAGAATAGCGGGGGGTACAGACAATGAGCAGTTCTTC.

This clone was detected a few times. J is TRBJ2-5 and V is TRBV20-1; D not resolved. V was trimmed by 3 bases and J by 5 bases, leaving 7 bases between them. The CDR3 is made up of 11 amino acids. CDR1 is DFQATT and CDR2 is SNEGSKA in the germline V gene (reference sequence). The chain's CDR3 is CSASGPETQYF. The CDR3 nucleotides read TGCAGTGCTAGCGGTCCGGAGACCCAGTACTTC.

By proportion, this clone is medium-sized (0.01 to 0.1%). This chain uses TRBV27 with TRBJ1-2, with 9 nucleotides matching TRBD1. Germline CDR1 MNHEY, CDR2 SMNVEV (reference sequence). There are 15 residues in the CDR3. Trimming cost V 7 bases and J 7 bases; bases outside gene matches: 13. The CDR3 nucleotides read TGTGCCAGCACCGGGGACAGGGATGACTTATTTGGCTACACCTTC. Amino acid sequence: CASTGDRDDLFGYTF.

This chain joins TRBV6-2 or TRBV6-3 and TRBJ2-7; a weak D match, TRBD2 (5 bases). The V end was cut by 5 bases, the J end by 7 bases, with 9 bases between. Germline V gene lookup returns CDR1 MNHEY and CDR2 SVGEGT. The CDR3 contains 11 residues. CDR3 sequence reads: CASSRTYEQYF. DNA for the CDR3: TGTGCCAGCAGTCGGACTTATGAGCAGTACTTC.

The CDR3 nucleotides are TGTGCCAGGGACCGGGCTCGGGGCACTGAAGCTTTCTTT. Its protein product is CARDRARGTEAFF. The genes are TRBV19 and TRBJ1-1; D gene unclear. The CDR3 sequence is 13 residues long. Germline V CDR1 and CDR2: LNHDA, SQIVND (reference sequence). V was shortened by 9 bases and J by 4 bases, with 15 bases between the two germline ends.

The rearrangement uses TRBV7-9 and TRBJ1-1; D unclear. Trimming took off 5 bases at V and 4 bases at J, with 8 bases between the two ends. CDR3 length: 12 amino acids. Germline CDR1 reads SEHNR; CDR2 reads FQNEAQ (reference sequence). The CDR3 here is CASSAVGTEAFF. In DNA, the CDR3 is TGTGCCAGCAGCGCGGTGGGCACTGAAGCTTTCTTT.

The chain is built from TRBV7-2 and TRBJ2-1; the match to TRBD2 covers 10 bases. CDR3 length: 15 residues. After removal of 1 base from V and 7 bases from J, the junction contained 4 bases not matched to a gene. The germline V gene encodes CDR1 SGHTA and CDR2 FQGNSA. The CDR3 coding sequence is TGTGCCAGCAGCTTAGACGGACTAGCGGTTAATGAGCAGTTCTTC. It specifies CASSLDGLAVNEQFF.

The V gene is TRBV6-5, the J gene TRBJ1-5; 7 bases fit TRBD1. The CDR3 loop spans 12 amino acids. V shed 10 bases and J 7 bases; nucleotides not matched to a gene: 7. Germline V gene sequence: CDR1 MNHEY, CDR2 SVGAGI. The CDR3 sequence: CATKTGLQPQHF. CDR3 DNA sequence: TGTGCCACCAAGACAGGGCTCCAGCCCCAGCATTTT.

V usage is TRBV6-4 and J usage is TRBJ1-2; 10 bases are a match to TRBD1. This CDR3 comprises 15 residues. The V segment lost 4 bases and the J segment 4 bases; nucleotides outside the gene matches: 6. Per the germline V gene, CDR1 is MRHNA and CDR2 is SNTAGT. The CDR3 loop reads CASSAGQGGAYGYTF. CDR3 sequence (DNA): TGTGCCAGCAGTGCAGGACAGGGGGGGGCCTATGGCTACACCTTC.

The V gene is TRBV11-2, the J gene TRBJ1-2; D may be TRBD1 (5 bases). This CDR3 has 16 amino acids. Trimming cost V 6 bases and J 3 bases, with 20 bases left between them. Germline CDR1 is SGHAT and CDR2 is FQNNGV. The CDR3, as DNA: TGTGCCAGCAGGAGACTCAGGGCAAGAGGAGACTATGGCTACACCTTC. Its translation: CASRRLRARGDYGYTF. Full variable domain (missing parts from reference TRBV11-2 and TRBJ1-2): EAGVAQSPRYKIIEKRQSVAFWCNPISGHATLYWYQQILGQGPKLLIQFQNNGVVDDSQLPKDRFSAERLKGVDSTLKIQPAKLEDSAVYLCASRRLRARGDYGYTFGSGTRLTVV.

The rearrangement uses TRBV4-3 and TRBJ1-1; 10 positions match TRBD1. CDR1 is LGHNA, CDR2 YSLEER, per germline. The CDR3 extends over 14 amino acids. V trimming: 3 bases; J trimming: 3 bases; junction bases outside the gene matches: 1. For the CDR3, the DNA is TGCGCCAGCAGCCACGGGACAGGGGACACTGAAGCTTTCTTT. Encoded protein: CASSHGTGDTEAFF.

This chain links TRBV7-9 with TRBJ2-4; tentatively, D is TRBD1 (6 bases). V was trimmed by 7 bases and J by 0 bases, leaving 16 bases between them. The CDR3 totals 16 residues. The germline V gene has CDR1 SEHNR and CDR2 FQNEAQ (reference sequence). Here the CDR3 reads CASTPGDTLAKNIQYF. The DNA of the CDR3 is TGTGCCAGCACCCCCGGGGACACATTAGCCAAAAACATTCAGTACTTC.

The CDR3 is CAWSGGRDQPQHF. CDR3 DNA: TGTGCCTGGAGCGGGGGGAGGGATCAGCCCCAGCATTTT. J is TRBJ1-5 and V is TRBV30, with TRBD1 as a possible D gene (5 bases). Trimming shortened V by 3 bases and J by 5 bases, and 11 bases separated the two germline ends. The CDR3 runs to 13 residues. Germline lookup yields CDR1 GTSNPN and CDR2 SVGIG (reference sequence).

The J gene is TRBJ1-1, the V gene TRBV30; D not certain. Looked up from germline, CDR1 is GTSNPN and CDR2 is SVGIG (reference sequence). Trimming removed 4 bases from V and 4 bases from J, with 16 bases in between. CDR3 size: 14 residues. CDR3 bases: TGTGCCTGGATTGGGAGGATCTTCTCCACTGAAGCTTTCTTT. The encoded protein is CAWIGRIFSTEAFF.

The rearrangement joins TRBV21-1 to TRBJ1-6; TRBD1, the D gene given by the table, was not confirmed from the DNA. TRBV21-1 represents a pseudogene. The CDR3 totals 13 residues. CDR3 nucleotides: TGTGCCAGCAAGCAAGGGGGTAATTCACCCCTCCACTTT. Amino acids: CASKQGGNSPLHF.

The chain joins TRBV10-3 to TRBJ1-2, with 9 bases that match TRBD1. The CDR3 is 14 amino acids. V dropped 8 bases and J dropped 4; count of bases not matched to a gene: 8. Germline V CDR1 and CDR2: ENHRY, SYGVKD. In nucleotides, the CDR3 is TGTGCCATCTCCCGGGACAGGGTGAGCTATGGCTACACCTTC. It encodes CAISRDRVSYGYTF.

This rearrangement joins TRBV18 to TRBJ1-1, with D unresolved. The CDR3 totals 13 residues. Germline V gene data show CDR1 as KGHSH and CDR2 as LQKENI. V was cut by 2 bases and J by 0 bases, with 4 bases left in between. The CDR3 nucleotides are TGTGCCAGCTCACCATCCTTGAACACTGAAGCTTTCTTT. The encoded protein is CASSPSLNTEAFF.

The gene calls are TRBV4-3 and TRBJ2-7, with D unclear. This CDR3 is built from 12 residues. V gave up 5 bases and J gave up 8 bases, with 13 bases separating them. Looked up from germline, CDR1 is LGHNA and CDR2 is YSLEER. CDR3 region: CASSLVQVKQYF. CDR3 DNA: TGCGCCAGCAGCTTAGTGCAGGTGAAGCAGTACTTC.

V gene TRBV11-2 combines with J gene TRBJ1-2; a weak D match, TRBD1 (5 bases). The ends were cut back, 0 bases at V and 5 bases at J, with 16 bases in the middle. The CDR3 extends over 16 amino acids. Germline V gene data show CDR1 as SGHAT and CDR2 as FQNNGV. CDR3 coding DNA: TGTGCCAGCAGCTTAGATAATCGTGCAGGGATTTATGGCTACACCTTC. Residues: CASSLDNRAGIYGYTF.

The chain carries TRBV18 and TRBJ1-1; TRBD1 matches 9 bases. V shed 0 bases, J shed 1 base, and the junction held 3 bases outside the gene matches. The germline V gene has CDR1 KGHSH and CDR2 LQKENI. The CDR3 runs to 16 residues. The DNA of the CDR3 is TGTGCCAGCTCACCACCAACAGGGGGCCCGAACACTGAAGCTTTCTTT. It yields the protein CASSPPTGGPNTEAFF.

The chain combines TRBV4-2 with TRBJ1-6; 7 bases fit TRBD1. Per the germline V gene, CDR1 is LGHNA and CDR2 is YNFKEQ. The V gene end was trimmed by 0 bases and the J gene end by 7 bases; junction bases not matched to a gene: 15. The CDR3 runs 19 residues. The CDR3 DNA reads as TGTGCCAGCAGCCAAGAGGCTACTCCTTTTGGGACAGAGAATTCACCCCTCCACTTT. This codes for CASSQEATPFGTENSPLHF.

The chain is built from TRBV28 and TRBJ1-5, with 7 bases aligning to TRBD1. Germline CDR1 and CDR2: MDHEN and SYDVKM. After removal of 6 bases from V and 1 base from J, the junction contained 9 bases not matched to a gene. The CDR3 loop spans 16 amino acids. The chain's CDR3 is CASRLDRAGSNQPQHF. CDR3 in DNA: TGTGCCAGCAGATTAGACAGGGCTGGCAGCAATCAGCCCCAGCATTTT.

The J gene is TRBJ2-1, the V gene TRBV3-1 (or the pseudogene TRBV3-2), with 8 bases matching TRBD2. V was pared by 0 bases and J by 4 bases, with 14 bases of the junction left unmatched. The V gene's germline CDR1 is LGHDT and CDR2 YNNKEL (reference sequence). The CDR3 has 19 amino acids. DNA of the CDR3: TGTGCCAGCAGCCAAGAATCCCCTAGCGGGCCTCCTCCTTACAATGAGCAGTTCTTC. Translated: CASSQESPSGPPPYNEQFF.

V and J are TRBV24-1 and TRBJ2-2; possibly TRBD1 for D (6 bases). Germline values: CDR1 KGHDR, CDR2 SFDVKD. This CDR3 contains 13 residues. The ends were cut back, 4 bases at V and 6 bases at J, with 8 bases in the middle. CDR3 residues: CATSEAGAGELFF. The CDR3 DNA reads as TGTGCCACCAGTGAAGCAGGGGCCGGGGAGCTGTTTTTT.